These T cell receptor beta chains were read from a single sample in a study of identical twins. MiXCR was run by TCRdb on the 5' RACE reads, yielding one entry per CDR3 protein. Altogether a few hundred thousand distinct CDR3 sequences are present, 6.5% to 9.5% being singletons, with the ten largest covering less than 4%. The sample also formed part of further work on yellow fever vaccine responses in identical twins.

Sequencing was carried out using CD8+ T cells sorted from blood. The source of these receptors is a woman aged 18-35 years in good health. Each CDR3 is given with its conserved first and last residue. The order of the fields is clone size, D gene, V gene, J gene, CDR3 protein, CDR3 DNA. D genes are given only for firm matches. Size is omitted from some rows. Given values are once, few, many or a class for expanded clones.

size: many; D: TRBD1; V: TRBV27; J: TRBJ2-7; CDR3: CASSYTGGEQYF; DNA: TGTGCCAGCAGTTATACAGGGGGCGAGCAGTACTTC
size: many; D: .; V: TRBV10-3; J: TRBJ1-4; CDR3: CARKVSAARNEKLFF; DNA: TGTGCCAGAAAGGTTTCGGCAGCACGTAATGAAAAACTGTTTTTT
size: few; D: TRBD2; V: TRBV10-3; J: TRBJ2-3; CDR3: CAISVSGGLAGDDTDTQYF; DNA: TGTGCCATCAGTGTTAGCGGAGGGTTAGCGGGAGACGACACAGATACGCAGTATTTT
size: few; D: .; V: TRBV11-1; J: TRBJ2-7; CDR3: CASSFGAGYEQYF; DNA: TGTGCCAGCAGCTTCGGCGCGGGTTACGAGCAGTACTTC
size: few; D: .; V: TRBV6-2/TRBV6-3; J: TRBJ2-1; CDR3: CASKTAGNEQFF; DNA: TGTGCCAGCAAAACCGCGGGCAATGAGCAGTTCTTC
size: few; D: .; V: TRBV10-3; J: TRBJ2-7; CDR3: CAISDTGTSYEQYF; DNA: TGTGCCATCAGTGATACAGGTACCTCCTACGAGCAGTACTTC
size: .; D: .; V: TRBV4-1; J: TRBJ1-1; CDR3: CASSQKREVNTEAFF; DNA: TGCGCCAGCAGCCAGAAACGGGAGGTAAACACTGAAGCTTTCTTT
size: .; D: TRBD2; V: TRBV20-1; J: TRBJ2-7; CDR3: CSAGTSEDYEQYF; DNA: TGCAGTGCTGGGACTAGCGAGGACTACGAGCAGTACTTC
size: .; D: .; V: TRBV28; J: TRBJ2-7; CDR3: CASSRTYIYEQYF; DNA: TGTGCCAGCAGTCGGACTTATATCTACGAGCAGTACTTC
size: few; D: .; V: TRBV12-3/TRBV12-4; J: TRBJ2-7; CDR3: CASSSVNLYEQYF; DNA: TGTGCCAGCAGTTCTGTTAATTTGTACGAGCAGTACTTC
size: .; D: .; V: TRBV5-1; J: TRBJ2-7; CDR3: CASSVPTDIRYEQYF; DNA: TGCGCCAGCAGCGTTCCCACGGACATAAGATACGAGCAGTACTTC
size: few; D: TRBD2; V: TRBV7-9; J: TRBJ2-7; CDR3: CASSLSAGRVYEQYF; DNA: TGTGCCAGCAGCTTATCTGCCGGGAGGGTCTACGAGCAGTACTTC
size: few; D: .; V: TRBV19; J: TRBJ2-7; CDR3: CASSAFGGPSYEQYF; DNA: TGTGCCAGTAGTGCCTTTGGGGGGCCGTCCTACGAGCAGTACTTC
size: few; D: TRBD1; V: TRBV6-5; J: TRBJ2-2; CDR3: CASSSSQGAGSGELFF; DNA: TGTGCCAGCAGTTCATCACAGGGGGCGGGATCTGGGGAGCTGTTTTTT
size: .; D: .; V: TRBV29-1; J: TRBJ2-5; CDR3: CSVEVGRDVQETQYF; DNA: TGCAGCGTTGAAGTTGGACGGGACGTTCAAGAGACCCAGTACTTC
size: .; D: .; V: TRBV3-1; J: TRBJ2-5; CDR3: CACSQHVTGGRYQETQYF; DNA: TGTGCCTGCAGCCAGCATGTTACGGGGGGCCGGTACCAAGAGACCCAGTACTTC